This T cell receptor beta chain appears in the sequencing data of a study of blood T cells in healthy people across ages (dated by TCRdb to between 2014 and 2017). Looking at the study overall: Template switching captured roughly one uniquely barcoded TCR beta cDNA molecule per two T cells in model experiments. The donors were divided into four age groups: young (average approximately 15 years), middle-aged (about 40), aged (about 61) and long-lived (roughly 82). To avoid experimental bias, donors of different ages were spread randomly across the sequencing lanes. The study measured age-related changes in TCR beta repertoire diversity using deep sequencing normalized with unique cDNA molecular identifiers. Using the same blood draw, the study looked at two additional independent replicas of 1 million unique cDNA reads for two donors, one aged 18 to 29 and the other aged 80 or older. Study-wide findings and limitations: Estimates of total diversity from one million sequenced T cells were regarded as lower bounds and underestimates. The CMV infection status of donors was not known, potentially confounding age-related changes in expanded clonotypes. The long-lived group showed more naive CD4+ T cells, fewer expanded clones and increased TCR diversity than the aged group, suggesting age selection. The percentage of naive T cells measured by flow cytometry correlated strongly with observed TCR beta diversity. Bulk unsorted PBMC profiling prevented conclusive comparison of naive and antigen-experienced compartments. Observed TCR beta diversity per million T cells fell roughly linearly with age, and a significant reduction was already apparent by age around 39.

Including cysteine and phenylalanine, the CDR3 has 15 amino acids. Only the CDR3 DNA is retained, 45 bases long and in frame from the first base. V drops 6 bases and J drops 3 bases, leaving 14 bases in between. The 35 to 40 donors, aged roughly 6 to 95 years, were systemically healthy Caucasian individuals from Russia. Around 10 milliliters of peripheral blood were collected from each donor into EDTA-treated Vacutainer tubes. Ficoll-Paque density-gradient centrifugation was used to isolate PBMCs, with at least 6.5 million obtained per sample. Total RNA, at least 6 micrograms per sample, was extracted from PBMCs with Trizol reagent. For every donor, an aliquot of PBMCs went through flow cytometry to measure the percentages of naive CD45RAhigh/CD27high T cells. Regarding this clonotype: The antigen it recognizes is unknown. Base qualities are not provided; no much larger clone lies one nucleotide away.

The library came from 5' RACE. This sample was sequenced with an Illumina HiSeq 2500. A second roughly 6 to 12 cycle PCR used a sample-barcoded 5' primer and a J-beta primer mix. Each TCR beta cDNA molecule received a unique molecular identifier from a template-switch 5' adaptor carrying 12 random nucleotides. Each sample yielded at least 3 million CDR3-containing paired-end reads. The Mint cDNA synthesis kit, primed by a TRBC-specific oligonucleotide, was used to synthesize first-strand cDNA from all RNA. Following uracil-DNA glycosylase treatment, all cDNA underwent a first 18-cycle PCR with the universal primers M1SS and BC2_uni_R. The paper's processing steps were these. For normalization, 1 million high-quality reads were randomly selected from each sample, with every read carrying a distinct molecular identifier. Reads sharing molecular identifiers were discarded rather than binned into consensus sequences. MiTCR, with a Q25 quality threshold and the strictest error-elimination algorithm, was used for CDR3 identification, clonotype clustering and error correction. Lower-bound total TCR beta diversity was estimated with a nonparametric unseen species model using Euler transformation. TCRdb redid the processing of the public reads, applying fastp at Q25 and MiXCR, and retained in-frame beta chains. CDR3 protein sequences are deduplicated, and each keeps its most common genes and DNA. TCRdb, not the original authors, processed these V and J calls. For this sample the table gives more than 650,000 distinct CDR3 sequences, of which about a fifth were detected only once. The top ten clones comprise under 25% of the sample.

The TCR was taken from a man between 70 and 80 years old in good health. The chain links TRBV12-3 or TRBV12-4 with TRBJ1-4, with TRBD1 tentatively as D gene (6 bases match). Source material: blood. At the DNA level, the sequence is TGTGCCAGCAGGTTCCTGGACAGTGCTAATGAAAAACTGTTTTTT. Translated, it reads CASRFLDSANEKLFF.